The clone carrying this T cell receptor beta chain was observed once. These data come from a study of blood T cell repertoires in COVID-19. The overall study: Both acute and convalescent COVID-19 samples were obtained from the United States, Italy and Spain. PBMCs, B-cell-depleted T cells, or T cells were the source of the cDNA or gDNA that made up the material.

The authors' processing: The authors estimated nucleated cell counts from reference gene primer amplification. This table comes from immunoSEQ multiplex PCR, and its TCRdb copy is limited to in-frame clones, with some not included. That table furnishes V, J and clone size, whereas the DNA furnished D and trimming. The sample includes some 130,000 clones, 70% to 90% of them seen just once. After removal of 4 bases from V and 1 base from J, the junction contained 6 bases not matched to a gene. Germline lookup yields CDR1 SGHTS and CDR2 YDEGEE. CDR3 length: 15 amino acids. The material sequenced was peripheral blood. The clonotype comes from a man aged 45-65 years with acute or convalescent COVID-19. The V call is TRBV5-8, the J call TRBJ1-1; the match to TRBD1 covers 8 bases. The CDR3 nucleotides read TGTGCCAGCAGCCCCCGGACAGGGAAGAACACTGAAGCTTTCTTT. Amino acid sequence: CASSPRTGKNTEAFF.